The 16 T cell receptor beta chains below all came from one sample that was sequenced in a study of T cells in Graves' hyperthyroidism and ophthalmopathy. Amplification yielded TCR beta CDR3 regions, with RNA transcripts as the source. The TCR CDR3 first-round RT-PCR relied on the HTBI primer set. Using its own MiXCR run on the multiplex PCR reads, TCRdb lists one record per CDR3 protein. The sample holds 400,000 or so distinct CDR3 sequences, nearly 15% seen once. The sequencing sample was made of blood. The receptors were sampled from a woman aged 60-75 years with Graves' ophthalmopathy.

This clonotype was recorded a few times. The chain is built from TRBV9 and TRBJ2-1; D is undetermined. The CDR3 is made up of 14 amino acids. The germline V and J ends were trimmed by 0 bases and 2 bases, with 6 bases remaining between them. CDR1 is SGDLS, CDR2 YYNGEE, per germline. DNA of the CDR3: TGTGCCAGCAGCGTAGGTGGGACCTACAATGAGCAGTTCTTC. This sequence encodes CASSVGGTYNEQFF.

The rearrangement links TRBV7-8 to TRBJ2-6, with D perhaps being TRBD1 or TRBD2 (6 bases each). The CDR3 spans 15 residues. V lost 7 bases and J 4 bases, leaving 14 bases between the germline ends. Germline lookup yields CDR1 SGHVS and CDR2 FQNEAQ. CDR3 protein: CASNRRGAGANVLTF. The CDR3 region has the DNA TGTGCCAGCAACCGGAGGGGGGCCGGGGCCAACGTCCTGACTTTC.

The table lists this clonotype with a few counts. The chain uses TRBV9 and TRBJ2-7, with D unclear. Trimming left V 3 bases short and J 0 bases short, with 10 bases between. The CDR3 is 14 residues long. Looked up from germline, CDR1 is SGDLS and CDR2 is YYNGEE. CDR3 coding DNA: TGTGCCAGCAGCGCCCGCTATGACTCCTACGAGCAGTACTTC. It specifies CASSARYDSYEQYF.

The sample holds many counts of this clonotype. The J gene is TRBJ2-1, the V gene TRBV28; 7 positions agree with TRBD2. The CDR3 is 16 residues long. Germline V gives CDR1 MDHEN, CDR2 SYDVKM. The ends lost 7 bases at V and 0 bases at J; junction bases unmatched: 9. CDR3 sequence: CASKGEGASSYNEQFF. The CDR3, as DNA: TGTGCCAGCAAAGGGGAGGGCGCGAGCTCCTACAATGAGCAGTTCTTC.

In its sample, this clonotype was seen many times. In DNA form, the CDR3 reads TGCAGCGTTGAAGCCATACTGCTAGCGGGACACAAGACCCAGTACTTC. Protein: CSVEAILLAGHKTQYF. The rearrangement joins TRBV29-1 to TRBJ2-5, with TRBD2 matching over 9 bases. The CDR3 is made up of 16 amino acids. Germline CDR1 reads SQVTM; CDR2 reads ANQGSEA. The ends lost 1 base at V and 6 bases at J; junction bases unmatched: 12.

This clonotype was counted at least ten times. J is TRBJ2-5 and V is TRBV12-5; 7 nucleotides line up with TRBD2. The V segment lost 3 bases and the J segment 5 bases; nucleotides outside the gene matches: 3. The CDR3 runs to 13 residues. Germline-derived CDR1 and CDR2 are LGHNT and FRNRAP. The CDR3 is CASGFGGVETQYF. The CDR3 bases are TGTGCTAGTGGTTTTGGGGGGGTGGAGACCCAGTACTTC.

J is TRBJ2-7 and V is TRBV11-2; 15 bases agree with TRBD2. The trim removed 5 bases at V and 3 bases at J, leaving 5 bases unmatched. The CDR3 has 16 residues. Germline V gene sequence: CDR1 SGHAT, CDR2 FQNNGV. CDR3 in DNA: TGTGCCAGCAGCCAGGGACTAGCGGGAGGAATCTACGAGCAGTACTTC. Encoded protein: CASSQGLAGGIYEQYF.

This clonotype appeared many times. This rearrangement joins TRBV2 to TRBJ2-7; D unresolved. The CDR3 is 11 amino acids. The V end was cut by 4 bases, the J end by 4 bases, with 5 bases between. Germline V lookup: CDR1 SNHLY, CDR2 FYNNEI. This CDR3 reads CASSVGYEQYF. CDR3 in DNA: TGTGCCAGCAGTGTAGGGTACGAGCAGTACTTC.

The chain is built from TRBV24-1 and TRBJ2-3; TRBD1 agrees at 9 bases. Per the germline V gene, CDR1 is KGHDR and CDR2 is SFDVKD. The CDR3 has 18 amino acids. The trim removed 6 bases at V and 2 bases at J, leaving 14 bases unmatched. The CDR3: CATSSTAVTGGSTDTQYF. CDR3 DNA: TGTGCCACCAGTTCAACGGCCGTCACAGGGGGCTCCACAGATACGCAGTATTTT.

This clonotype showed up many times. V is TRBV29-1 and J is TRBJ2-3; 15 nucleotides match TRBD2. The CDR3 has 18 residues. V shed 0 bases and J 6 bases; nucleotides not matched to a gene: 10. Looked up from germline, CDR1 is SQVTM and CDR2 is ANQGSEA. CDR3 amino acids: CSVEERGVGTSGRDTQYF. The CDR3 nucleotides read TGCAGCGTTGAAGAGCGGGGAGTCGGGACTAGCGGGAGGGATACGCAGTATTTT.

This clonotype has ten or more counts. This CDR3 is CASSFDSVNEKLFF. Written as DNA, the CDR3 is TGTGCCAGCAGTTTTGACAGCGTTAATGAAAAACTGTTTTTT. This chain uses TRBV12-3 or TRBV12-4 with TRBJ1-4; the D gene is possibly TRBD1 (5 bases). With 3 bases removed from V and 4 bases from J, the gap between germline ends came to 9 bases. CDR3 size: 14 residues.

At least ten counts were recorded for this clonotype. The chain employs TRBV27 and TRBJ2-3; 8 bases line up with TRBD2. The CDR3 loop spans 15 amino acids. V lost 6 bases, J lost 4 bases, and 9 bases stayed unmatched. The germline gives CDR1 MNHEY, CDR2 SMNVEV (reference sequence). The CDR3 coding sequence is TGTGCCAGCAGGGGAAGCGGGAGAGGCGCAGATACGCAGTATTTT. This gives the protein CASRGSGRGADTQYF.

This clonotype occurred many times. CDR3 DNA sequence: TGTGCCACCAGTGACCCGGGACAGGACATGGCAGATACGCAGTATTTT. Protein sequence: CATSDPGQDMADTQYF. The chain combines TRBV24-1 with TRBJ2-3; TRBD1 matches 8 bases. V shed 4 bases and J 4 bases; nucleotides not matched to a gene: 9. This CDR3 region has 16 residues. Germline-derived CDR1 and CDR2 are KGHDR and SFDVKD.

The rearrangement links TRBV12-5 to TRBJ2-5, with 12 bases lining up with TRBD2. This CDR3 contains 16 residues. J was trimmed by 5 bases and V by 0 bases; bases with no gene match: 4. The germline CDR1 and CDR2 sequences are LGHNT and FRNRAP. The CDR3: CASGLVFGLAGETQYF. The CDR3 DNA is TGTGCTAGTGGTTTGGTCTTCGGACTAGCGGGGGAGACCCAGTACTTC.

This chain uses TRBV6-1 with TRBJ2-3; D uncertain. Trimming took 7 bases from V and 1 from J, leaving 6 bases between them. This CDR3 spans 12 amino acids. Germline lookup yields CDR1 MNHNS and CDR2 SASEGT. CDR3 residues: CASTEGTDTQYF. The CDR3 coding sequence is TGTGCCAGCACTGAGGGCACAGATACGCAGTATTTT.

In this sample, this clonotype turned up many times. The chain employs TRBV20-1 and TRBJ2-5, with 10 bases aligning to TRBD1. Germline CDR1 and CDR2: DFQATT and SNEGSKA (reference sequence). The V and J ends lost 6 bases and 4 bases, in that order; junction bases with no gene match: 14. CDR3 size: 16 residues. Here the CDR3 reads CSANAGQGMVSETQYF. CDR3 coding DNA: TGCAGTGCCAATGCGGGACAGGGGATGGTTTCAGAGACCCAGTACTTC.